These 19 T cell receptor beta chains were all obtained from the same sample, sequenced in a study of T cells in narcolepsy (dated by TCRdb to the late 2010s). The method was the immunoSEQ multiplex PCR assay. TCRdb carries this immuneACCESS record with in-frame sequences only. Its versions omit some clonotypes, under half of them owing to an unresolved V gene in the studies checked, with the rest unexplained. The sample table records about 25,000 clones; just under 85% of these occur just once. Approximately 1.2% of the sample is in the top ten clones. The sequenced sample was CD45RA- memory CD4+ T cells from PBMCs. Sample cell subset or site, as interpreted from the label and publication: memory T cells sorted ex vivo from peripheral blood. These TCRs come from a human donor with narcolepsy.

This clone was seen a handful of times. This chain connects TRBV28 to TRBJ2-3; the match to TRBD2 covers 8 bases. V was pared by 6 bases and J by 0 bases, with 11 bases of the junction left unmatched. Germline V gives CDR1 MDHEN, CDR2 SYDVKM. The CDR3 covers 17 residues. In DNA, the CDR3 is TGTGCCAGCAGCTGGATATACGGCGGGGGGAGCACAGATACGCAGTATTTT. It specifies CASSWIYGGGSTDTQYF. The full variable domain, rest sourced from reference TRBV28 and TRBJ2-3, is DVKVTQSSRYLVKRTGEKVFLECVQDMDHENMFWYRQDPGLGLRLIYFSYDVKMKEKGDIPEGYSVSREKKERFSLILESASTNQTSMYLCASSWIYGGGSTDTQYFGPGTRLTVL.

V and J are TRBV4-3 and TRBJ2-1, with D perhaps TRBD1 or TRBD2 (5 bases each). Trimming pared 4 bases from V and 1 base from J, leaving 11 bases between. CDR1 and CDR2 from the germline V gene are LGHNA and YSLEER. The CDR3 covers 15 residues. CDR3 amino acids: CASSRQGESYNEQFF. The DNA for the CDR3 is TGCGCCAGCAGCCGACAAGGGGAGTCCTACAATGAGCAGTTCTTC.

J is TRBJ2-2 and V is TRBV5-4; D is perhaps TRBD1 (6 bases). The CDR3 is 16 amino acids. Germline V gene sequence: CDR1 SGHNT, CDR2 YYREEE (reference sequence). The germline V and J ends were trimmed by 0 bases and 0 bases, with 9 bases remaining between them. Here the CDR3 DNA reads TGTGCCAGCAGCTTGGGGACAGTTGCGAACACCGGGGAGCTGTTTTTT. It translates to CASSLGTVANTGELFF. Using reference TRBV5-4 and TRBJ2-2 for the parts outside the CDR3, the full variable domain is ETGVTQSPTHLIKTRGQQVTLRCSSQSGHNTVSWYQQALGQGPQFIFQYYREEENGRGNFPPRFSGLQFPNYSSELNVNALELDDSALYLCASSLGTVANTGELFFGEGSRLTVL.

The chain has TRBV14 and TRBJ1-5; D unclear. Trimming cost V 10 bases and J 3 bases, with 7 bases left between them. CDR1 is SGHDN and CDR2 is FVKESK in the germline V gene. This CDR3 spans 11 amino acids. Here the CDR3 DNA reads TGTGCCACCAATGACAATCAGCCCCAGCATTTT. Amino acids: CATNDNQPQHF. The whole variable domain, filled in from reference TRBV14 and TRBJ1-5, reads EAGVTQFPSHSVIEKGQTVTLRCDPISGHDNLYWYRRVMGKEIKFLLHFVKESKQDESGMPNNRFLAERTGGTYSTLKVQPAELEDSGVYFCATNDNQPQHFGDGTRLSIL.

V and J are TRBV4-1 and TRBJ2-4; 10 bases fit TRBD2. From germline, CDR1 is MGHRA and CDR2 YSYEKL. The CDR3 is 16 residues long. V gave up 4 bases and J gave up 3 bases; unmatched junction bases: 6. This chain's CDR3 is CASSPGLARGKNIQYF. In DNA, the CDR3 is TGCGCCAGCAGCCCGGGACTAGCGCGGGGCAAAAACATTCAGTACTTC.

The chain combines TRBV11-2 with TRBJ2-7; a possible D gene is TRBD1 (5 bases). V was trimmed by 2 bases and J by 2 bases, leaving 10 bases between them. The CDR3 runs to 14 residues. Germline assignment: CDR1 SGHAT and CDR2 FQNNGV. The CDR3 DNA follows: TGTGCCAGCAGCTTATCCAGGGTAACCTACGAGCAGTACTTC. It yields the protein CASSLSRVTYEQYF.

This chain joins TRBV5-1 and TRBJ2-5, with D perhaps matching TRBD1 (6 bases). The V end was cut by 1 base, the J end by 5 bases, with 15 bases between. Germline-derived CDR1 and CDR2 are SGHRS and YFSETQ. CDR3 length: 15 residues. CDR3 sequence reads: CASSLSSGAGETQYF. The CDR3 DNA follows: TGCGCCAGCAGCTTGAGTTCAGGGGCCGGGGAGACCCAGTACTTC.

CDR3 protein: CASSVDSYYTDTQYF. CDR3 sequence (DNA): TGTGCCAGTAGTGTGGACAGTTACTACACAGATACGCAGTATTTT. The rearrangement uses TRBV19 and TRBJ2-3, with a tentative D call TRBD1 (6 bases). V was shortened by 5 bases and J by 2 bases, with 14 bases between the two germline ends. CDR1 and CDR2 from the germline V gene are LNHDA and SQIVND (reference sequence). The CDR3 is 15 amino acids.

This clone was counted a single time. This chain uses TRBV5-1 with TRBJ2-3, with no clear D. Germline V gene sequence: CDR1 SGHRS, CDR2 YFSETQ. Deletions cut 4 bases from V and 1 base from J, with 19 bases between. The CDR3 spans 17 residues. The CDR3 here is CASSARSAGVGTDTQYF. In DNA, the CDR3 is TGCGCCAGCAGCGCCCGGAGTGCCGGAGTAGGCACAGATACGCAGTATTTT.

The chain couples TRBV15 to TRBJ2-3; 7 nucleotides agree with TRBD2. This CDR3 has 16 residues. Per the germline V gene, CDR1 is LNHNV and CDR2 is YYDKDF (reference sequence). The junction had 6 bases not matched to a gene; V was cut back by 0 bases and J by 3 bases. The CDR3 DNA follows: TGTGCCACCAGCAGAGATGCGGGAGAAGGAACAGATACGCAGTATTTT. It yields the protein CATSRDAGEGTDTQYF.

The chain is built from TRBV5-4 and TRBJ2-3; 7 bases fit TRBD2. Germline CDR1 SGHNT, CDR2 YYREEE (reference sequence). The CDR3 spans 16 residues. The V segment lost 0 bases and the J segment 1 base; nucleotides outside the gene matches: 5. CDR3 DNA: TGTGCCAGCAGCTTGGATGGGCTAGCGGGCACAGATACGCAGTATTTT. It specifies CASSLDGLAGTDTQYF.

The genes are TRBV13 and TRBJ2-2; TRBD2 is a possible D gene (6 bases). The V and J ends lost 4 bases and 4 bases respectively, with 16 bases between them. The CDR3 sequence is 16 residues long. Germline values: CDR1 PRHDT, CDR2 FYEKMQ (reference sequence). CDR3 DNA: TGTGCCAGCAGCTCCCTAGGGTTCGGGAGCACCGGGGAGCTGTTTTTT. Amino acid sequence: CASSSLGFGSTGELFF.

Here the CDR3 reads CASSRVGRTDTQYF. The DNA for the CDR3 is TGTGCCAGCAGCCGGGTCGGACGCACAGATACGCAGTATTTT. The V call is TRBV7-2, the J call TRBJ2-3, with D unclear. CDR3 length: 14 amino acids. Germline V gives CDR1 SGHTA, CDR2 FQGNSA. Between the trimmed V and J ends, which lost 5 bases and 1 base, there was a span of 10 bases.

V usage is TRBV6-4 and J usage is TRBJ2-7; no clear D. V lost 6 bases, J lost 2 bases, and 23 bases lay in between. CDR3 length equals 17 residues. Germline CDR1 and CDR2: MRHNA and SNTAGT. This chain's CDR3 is CASSSAQAANVTYEQYF. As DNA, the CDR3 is TGTGCCAGCAGCTCCGCGCAGGCTGCTAATGTGACCTACGAGCAGTACTTC.

The CDR3 is CASSSFYDTQYF. CDR3 DNA sequence: TGTGCCAGCAGCTCCTTTTACGATACGCAGTATTTT. This rearrangement joins TRBV7-2 to TRBJ2-3; D not certain. CDR1 and CDR2 (germline): SGHTA, FQGNSA. The CDR3 loop spans 12 amino acids. Trimming cost V 4 bases and J 6 bases, with 8 bases left between them.

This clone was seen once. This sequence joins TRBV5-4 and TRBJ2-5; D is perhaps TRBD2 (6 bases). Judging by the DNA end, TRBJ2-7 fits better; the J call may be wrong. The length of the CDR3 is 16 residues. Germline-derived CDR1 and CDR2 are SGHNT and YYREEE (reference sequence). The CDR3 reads CASSLSSISGGYEQYF. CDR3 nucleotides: TGTGCCAGCAGCTTGTCTTCGATATCCGGGGGCTACGAGCAGTACTTC.

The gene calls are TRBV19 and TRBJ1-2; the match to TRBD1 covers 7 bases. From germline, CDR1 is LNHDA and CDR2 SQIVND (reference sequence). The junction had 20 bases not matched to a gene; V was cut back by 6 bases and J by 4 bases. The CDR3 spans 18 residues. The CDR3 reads CASSPLDRVTFEIYGYTF. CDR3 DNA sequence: TGTGCCAGTAGCCCCCTCGACAGGGTAACGTTTGAGATCTATGGCTACACCTTC.

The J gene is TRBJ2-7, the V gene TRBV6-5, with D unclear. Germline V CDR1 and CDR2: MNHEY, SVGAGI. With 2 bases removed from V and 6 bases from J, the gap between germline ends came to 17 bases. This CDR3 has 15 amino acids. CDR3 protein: CASSYDVSTPGEQYF. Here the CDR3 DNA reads TGTGCCAGCAGTTACGACGTTTCGACTCCCGGCGAGCAGTACTTC.

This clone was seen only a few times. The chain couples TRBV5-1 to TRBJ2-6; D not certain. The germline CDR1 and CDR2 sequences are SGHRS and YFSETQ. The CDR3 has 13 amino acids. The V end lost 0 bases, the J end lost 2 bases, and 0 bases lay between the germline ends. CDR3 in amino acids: CASSLAGANVLTF. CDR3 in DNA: TGCGCCAGCAGCTTGGCTGGGGCCAACGTCCTGACTTTC.